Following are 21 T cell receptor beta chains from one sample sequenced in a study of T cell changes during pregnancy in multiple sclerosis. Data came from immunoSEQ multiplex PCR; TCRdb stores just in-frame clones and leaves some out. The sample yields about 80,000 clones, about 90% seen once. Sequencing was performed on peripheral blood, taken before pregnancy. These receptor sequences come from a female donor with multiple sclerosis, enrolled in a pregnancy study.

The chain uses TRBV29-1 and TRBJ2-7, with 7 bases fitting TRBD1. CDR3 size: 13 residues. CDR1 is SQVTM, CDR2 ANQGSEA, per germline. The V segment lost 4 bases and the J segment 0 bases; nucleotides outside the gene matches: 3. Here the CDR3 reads CSVAGQNSYEQYF. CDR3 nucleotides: TGCAGCGTTGCGGGACAGAACTCCTACGAGCAGTACTTC.

In DNA form, the CDR3 reads TGTGCCAGCAGCCCTTGGGCGTCAAATGGCTACACCTTC. As protein: CASSPWASNGYTF. V and J are TRBV11-2 and TRBJ1-2, with unresolved D. V lost 5 bases and J 6 bases, leaving 13 bases between the germline ends. Germline CDR1 reads SGHAT; CDR2 reads FQNNGV. The CDR3 sequence is 13 residues long.

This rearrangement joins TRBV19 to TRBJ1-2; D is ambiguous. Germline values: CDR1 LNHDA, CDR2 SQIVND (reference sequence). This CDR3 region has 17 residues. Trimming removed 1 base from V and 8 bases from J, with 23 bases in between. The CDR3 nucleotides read TGTGCCAGTAGTATAGCCGGCTCAGGCTCGGGGAGAGGGGGCTACACCTTC. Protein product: CASSIAGSGSGRGGYTF.

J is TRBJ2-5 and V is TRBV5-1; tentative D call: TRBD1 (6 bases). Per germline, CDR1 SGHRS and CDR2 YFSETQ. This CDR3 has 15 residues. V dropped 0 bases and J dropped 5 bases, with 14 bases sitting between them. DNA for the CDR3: TGCGCCAGCAGCTTGGGGGGCAGGGGTGAGGAGACCCAGTACTTC. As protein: CASSLGGRGEETQYF.

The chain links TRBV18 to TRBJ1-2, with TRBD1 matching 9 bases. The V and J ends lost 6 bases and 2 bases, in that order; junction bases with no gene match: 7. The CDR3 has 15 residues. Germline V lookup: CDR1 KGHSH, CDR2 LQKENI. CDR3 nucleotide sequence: TGTGCCAGCTCGGGACAGGGTCTTGGGAACTATGGCTACACCTTC. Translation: CASSGQGLGNYGYTF. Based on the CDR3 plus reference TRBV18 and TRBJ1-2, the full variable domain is NAGVMQNPRHLVRRRGQEARLRCSPMKGHSHVYWYRQLPEEGLKFMVYLQKENIIDESGMPKERFSAEFPKEGPSILRIQQVVRGDSAAYFCASSGQGLGNYGYTFGSGTRLTVV.

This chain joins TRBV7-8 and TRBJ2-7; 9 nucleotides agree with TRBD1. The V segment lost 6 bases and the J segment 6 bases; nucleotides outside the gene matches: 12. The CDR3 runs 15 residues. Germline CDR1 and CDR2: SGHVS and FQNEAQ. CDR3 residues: CASSLGLGQGAEQYF. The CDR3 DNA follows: TGTGCCAGCAGTTTGGGGCTGGGACAGGGTGCCGAGCAGTACTTC.

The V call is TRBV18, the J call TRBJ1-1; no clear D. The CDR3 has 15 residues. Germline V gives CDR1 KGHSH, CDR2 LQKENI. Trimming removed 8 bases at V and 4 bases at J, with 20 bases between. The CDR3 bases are TGTGCCAGCCTACCTCGGAGTGGGGAGTTCACTGAAGCTTTCTTT. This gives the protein CASLPRSGEFTEAFF.

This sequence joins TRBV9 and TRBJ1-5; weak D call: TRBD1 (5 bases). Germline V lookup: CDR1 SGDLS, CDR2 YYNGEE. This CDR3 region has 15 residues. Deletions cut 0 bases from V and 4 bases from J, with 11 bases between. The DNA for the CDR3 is TGTGCCAGCAGCGTAGATATCGGGGGAAATCAGCCCCAGCATTTT. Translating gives CASSVDIGGNQPQHF.

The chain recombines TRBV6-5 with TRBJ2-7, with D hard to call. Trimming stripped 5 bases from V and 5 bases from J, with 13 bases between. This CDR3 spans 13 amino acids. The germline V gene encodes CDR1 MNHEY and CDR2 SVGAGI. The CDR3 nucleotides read TGTGCCAGCAGTCCGAACAGCTTAGACGAGCAGTACTTC. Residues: CASSPNSLDEQYF.

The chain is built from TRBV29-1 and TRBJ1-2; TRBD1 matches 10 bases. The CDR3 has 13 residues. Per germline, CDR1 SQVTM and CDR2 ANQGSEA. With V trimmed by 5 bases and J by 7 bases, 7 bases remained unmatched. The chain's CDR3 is CSVWDRGLFGYTF. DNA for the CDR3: TGCAGCGTTTGGGACAGGGGTCTCTTTGGCTACACCTTC.

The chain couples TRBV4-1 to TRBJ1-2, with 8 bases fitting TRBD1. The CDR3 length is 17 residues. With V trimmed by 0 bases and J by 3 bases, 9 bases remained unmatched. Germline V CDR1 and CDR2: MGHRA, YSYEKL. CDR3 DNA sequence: TGCGCCAGCAGCCAAGACGAGGGCAGGGGGCAGCACTATGGCTACACCTTC. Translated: CASSQDEGRGQHYGYTF.

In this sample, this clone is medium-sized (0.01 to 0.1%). CDR3 DNA sequence: TGTGCCAGCAGTCCGATCCGGGGGGGGCGGAATCGCGAGCAGTACTTC. Its translation: CASSPIRGGRNREQYF. V is TRBV27 and J is TRBJ2-7; TRBD2 aligns across 8 bases. The ends lost 5 bases at V and 6 bases at J; junction bases unmatched: 15. The CDR3 loop spans 16 amino acids. Germline V lookup: CDR1 MNHEY, CDR2 SMNVEV (reference sequence).

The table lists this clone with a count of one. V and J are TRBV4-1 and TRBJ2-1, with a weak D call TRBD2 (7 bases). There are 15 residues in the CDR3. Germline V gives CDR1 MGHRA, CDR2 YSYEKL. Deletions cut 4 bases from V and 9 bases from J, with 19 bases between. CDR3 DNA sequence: TGCGCCAGCAGCCCGGTAGGGGGGGGGCCCCTTGAGCAGTTCTTC. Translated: CASSPVGGGPLEQFF.

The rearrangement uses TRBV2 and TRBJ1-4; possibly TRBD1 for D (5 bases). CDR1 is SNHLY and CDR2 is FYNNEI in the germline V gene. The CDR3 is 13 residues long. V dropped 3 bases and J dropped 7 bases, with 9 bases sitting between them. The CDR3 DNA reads TGTGCCAGCAGTGACGGGGGGATTGAAAAACTGTTTTTT. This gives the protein CASSDGGIEKLFF.

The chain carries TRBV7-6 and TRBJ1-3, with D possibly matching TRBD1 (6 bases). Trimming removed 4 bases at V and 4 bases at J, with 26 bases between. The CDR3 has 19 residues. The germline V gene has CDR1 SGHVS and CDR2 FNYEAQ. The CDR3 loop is CASSSPGQGTLVSGNTIYF. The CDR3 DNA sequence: TGTGCCAGCAGCTCCCCGGGACAAGGGACCTTGGTATCGGGAAACACCATATATTTT.

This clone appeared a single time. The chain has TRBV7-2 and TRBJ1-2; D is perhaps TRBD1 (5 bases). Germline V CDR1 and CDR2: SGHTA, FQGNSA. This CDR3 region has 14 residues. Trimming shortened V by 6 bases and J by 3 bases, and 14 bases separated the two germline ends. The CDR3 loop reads CASRHPRVHYGYTF. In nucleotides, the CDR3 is TGTGCCAGCAGACACCCCAGGGTGCACTATGGCTACACCTTC.

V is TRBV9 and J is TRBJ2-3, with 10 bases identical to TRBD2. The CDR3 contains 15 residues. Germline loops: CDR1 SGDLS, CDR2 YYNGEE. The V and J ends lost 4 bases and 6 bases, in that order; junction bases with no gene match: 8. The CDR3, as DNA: TGTGCCAGCAGCACTAGCGGGGCCGAATCCGATACGCAGTATTTT. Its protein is CASSTSGAESDTQYF. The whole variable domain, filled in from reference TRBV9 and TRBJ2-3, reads DSGVTQTPKHLITATGQRVTLRCSPRSGDLSVYWYQQSLDQGLQFLIQYYNGEERAKGNILERFSAQQFPDLHSELNLSSLELGDSALYFCASSTSGAESDTQYFGPGTRLTVL.

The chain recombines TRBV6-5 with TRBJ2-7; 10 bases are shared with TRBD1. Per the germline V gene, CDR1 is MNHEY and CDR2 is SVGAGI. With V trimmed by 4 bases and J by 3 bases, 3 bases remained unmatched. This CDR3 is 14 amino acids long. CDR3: CASSWGQGLYEQYF. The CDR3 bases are TGTGCCAGCAGTTGGGGACAGGGGCTCTACGAGCAGTACTTC.

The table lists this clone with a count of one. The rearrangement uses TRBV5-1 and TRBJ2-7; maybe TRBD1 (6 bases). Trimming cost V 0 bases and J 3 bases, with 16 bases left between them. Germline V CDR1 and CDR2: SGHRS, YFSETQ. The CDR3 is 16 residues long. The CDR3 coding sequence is TGCGCCAGCAGCTTGGCCTCGGACAGATTAAGCTACGAGCAGTACTTC. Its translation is CASSLASDRLSYEQYF.

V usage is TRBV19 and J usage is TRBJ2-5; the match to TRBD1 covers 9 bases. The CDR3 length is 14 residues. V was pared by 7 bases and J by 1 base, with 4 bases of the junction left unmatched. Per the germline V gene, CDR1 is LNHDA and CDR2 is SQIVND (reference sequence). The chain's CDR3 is CASKDRGGQETQYF. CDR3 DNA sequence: TGTGCCAGTAAGGACAGGGGTGGCCAAGAGACCCAGTACTTC. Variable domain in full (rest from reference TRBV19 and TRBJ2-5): DGGITQSPKYLFRKEGQNVTLSCEQNLNHDAMYWYRQDPGQGLRLIYYSQIVNDFQKGDIAEGYSVSREKKESFPLTVTSAQKNPTAFYLCASKDRGGQETQYFGPGTRLLVL.

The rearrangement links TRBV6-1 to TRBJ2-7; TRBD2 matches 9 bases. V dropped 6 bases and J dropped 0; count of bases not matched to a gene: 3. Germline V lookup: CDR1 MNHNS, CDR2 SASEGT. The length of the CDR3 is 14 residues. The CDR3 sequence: CASRAGGPSYEQYF. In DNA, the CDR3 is TGTGCCAGCAGAGCGGGGGGTCCCTCCTACGAGCAGTACTTC.